These 19 T cell receptor beta chains were all obtained from the same sample, sequenced in a study of CD8 T cells in ankylosing spondylitis. TCRdb reprocessed the 5' RACE reads with MiXCR, giving one entry per CDR3 protein. The profile shows about 400,000 distinct CDR3 sequences, roughly 22% of them singletons. The sequenced material came from blood, either unsorted or a sorted T cell fraction (not recorded which). Receptors were obtained from a male donor with ankylosing spondylitis or in good health (not recorded which).

This chain joins TRBV3-1 and TRBJ2-7; D perhaps matches TRBD2 (5 bases). The V end lost 4 bases, the J end lost 0 bases, and 10 bases lay between the germline ends. The CDR3 has 14 amino acids. Germline V gene lookup returns CDR1 LGHDT and CDR2 YNNKEL (reference sequence). The CDR3 spells CASSLPGFSYEQYF. As DNA, the CDR3 is TGTGCCAGCAGCCTCCCGGGGTTCTCCTACGAGCAGTACTTC.

A few counts support this clonotype. The chain recombines TRBV10-3 with TRBJ2-1, with TRBD2 matching over 11 bases. Germline V lookup: CDR1 ENHRY, CDR2 SYGVKD. The CDR3 runs 15 residues. The V and J ends lost 2 bases and 6 bases, in that order; junction bases with no gene match: 3. The CDR3 spells CAISERLAGPNEQFF. The CDR3 DNA is TGTGCCATCAGTGAGAGACTAGCGGGGCCCAATGAGCAGTTCTTC.

The CDR3 reads CASSYGVEGAGYEQYF. The CDR3 DNA sequence: TGTGCCAGCAGTTATGGGGTGGAGGGCGCGGGCTACGAGCAGTACTTC. The chain is built from TRBV6-5 and TRBJ2-7; the D gene is possibly TRBD2 (6 bases). The CDR3 spans 16 residues. The V end lost 3 bases, the J end lost 3 bases, and 18 bases lay between the germline ends. Germline V lookup: CDR1 MNHEY, CDR2 SVGAGI.

A few counts support this clonotype. The chain couples TRBV20-1 to TRBJ2-5; TRBD1 aligns across 8 bases. Unmatched junction bases numbered 8, after V lost 6 bases and J lost 5 bases. The germline V gene has CDR1 DFQATT and CDR2 SNEGSKA (reference sequence). This CDR3 has 13 amino acids. The CDR3 is CSAQGDGRETQYF. Here the CDR3 DNA reads TGCAGTGCACAGGGGGACGGTCGGGAGACCCAGTACTTC.

The J gene is TRBJ1-2, the V gene TRBV5-6, with a tentative D call TRBD1 (6 bases). V was trimmed by 1 base and J by 6 bases, leaving 13 bases between them. The CDR3 has 14 residues. Germline V lookup: CDR1 SGHDT, CDR2 YYEEEE. CDR3 sequence (DNA): TGTGCCAGCAGCTTGTATTCAGGGGCTGATGGCTACACCTTC. It specifies CASSLYSGADGYTF.

V usage is TRBV20-1 and J usage is TRBJ2-3; no definite D call. V lost 1 base to trimming and J lost 2 bases, with 7 bases between them. The CDR3 extends over 13 amino acids. Germline CDR1 reads DFQATT; CDR2 reads SNEGSKA (reference sequence). In DNA form, the CDR3 reads TGCAGTGCTAGAGTATTGAACACAGATACGCAGTATTTT. Residues: CSARVLNTDTQYF.

The V and J genes are TRBV9 and TRBJ2-5, with 10 bases fitting TRBD1. From germline, CDR1 is SGDLS and CDR2 YYNGEE. The CDR3 is 18 amino acids. V shed 3 bases and J 3 bases; nucleotides not matched to a gene: 14. CDR3 amino acids: CASSAAGTGVFLEETQYF. CDR3 coding DNA: TGTGCCAGCAGCGCGGCTGGGACAGGGGTCTTTTTGGAAGAGACCCAGTACTTC. Full variable domain (outside the CDR3, taken from reference TRBV9 and TRBJ2-5): DSGVTQTPKHLITATGQRVTLRCSPRSGDLSVYWYQQSLDQGLQFLIQYYNGEERAKGNILERFSAQQFPDLHSELNLSSLELGDSALYFCASSAAGTGVFLEETQYFGPGTRLLVL.

There are a few counts of this clonotype. The genes are TRBV12-3 or TRBV12-4 and TRBJ2-3; D gene uncertain. The CDR3 loop spans 13 amino acids. The V and J ends lost 6 bases and 6 bases respectively, with 13 bases between them. This chain's CDR3 is CASRSPPGDTQYF. The CDR3, as DNA: TGTGCCAGCAGGTCCCCCCCCGGGGATACGCAGTATTTT.

This clonotype has at least ten counts. The gene calls are TRBV20-1 and TRBJ2-2; 7 bases are shared with TRBD2. The CDR3 is made up of 12 amino acids. CDR1 and CDR2 (germline): DFQATT, SNEGSKA (reference sequence). The V gene end was trimmed by 3 bases and the J gene end by 11 bases; junction bases not matched to a gene: 6. The CDR3 loop is CSASQGGTELFF. DNA for the CDR3: TGCAGTGCTAGTCAGGGAGGGACCGAGCTGTTTTTT.

About this clonotype itself: At one boundary the junction diverges from the germline segment, which might be a read error. The CDR3 DNA follows: TGTGCCACCAGTGATGGGGCGGGGGAGAGGTATACGCAGTATTTT. Amino acid sequence: CATSDGAGERYTQYF. This rearrangement joins TRBV10-3 to TRBJ2-3, with 7 nucleotides matching TRBD2. Germline CDR1 reads ENHRY; CDR2 reads SYGVKD. The CDR3 contains 15 residues.

This rearrangement joins TRBV27 to TRBJ2-3; D call uncertain. The germline V and J ends were trimmed by 4 bases and 0 bases, with 17 bases remaining between them. The germline V gene has CDR1 MNHEY and CDR2 SMNVEV (reference sequence). CDR3 length equals 17 residues. The DNA for the CDR3 is TGTGCCAGCAGTTCGCTCTTGTGGGATGCTAGCACAGATACGCAGTATTTT. This translates into CASSSLLWDASTDTQYF.

This chain uses TRBV4-1 with TRBJ1-1; weak D call: TRBD1 (5 bases). CDR3 length: 16 residues. V gave up 4 bases and J gave up 0 bases, with 15 bases separating them. Germline values: CDR1 MGHRA, CDR2 YSYEKL. CDR3 in amino acids: CASSPRQTTMNTEAFF. The DNA for the CDR3 is TGCGCCAGCAGCCCACGACAGACTACGATGAACACTGAAGCTTTCTTT.

The sample holds a few counts of this clonotype. V usage is TRBV7-2 and J usage is TRBJ1-5, with D unclear. Germline V lookup: CDR1 SGHTA, CDR2 FQGNSA. The CDR3 is made up of 13 amino acids. Trimming took 5 bases from V and 3 from J, leaving 8 bases between them. This chain's CDR3 is CASSRGVNQPQHF. The DNA for the CDR3 is TGTGCCAGCAGCCGGGGAGTCAATCAGCCCCAGCATTTT.

The rearrangement joins TRBV5-6 to TRBJ2-3; TRBD1 is a possible D gene (5 bases). V shed 3 bases and J shed 0 bases, with 14 bases lying between them. Germline V gene sequence: CDR1 SGHDT, CDR2 YYEEEE. The CDR3 runs to 16 residues. CDR3 sequence: CASSSTRQTSTDTQYF. The DNA for the CDR3 is TGTGCCAGCAGCTCCACCCGACAGACTAGCACAGATACGCAGTATTTT.

This clonotype was seen only once. The J gene is TRBJ1-6, the V gene TRBV2; 7 bases are a match to TRBD1. V was pared by 7 bases and J by 6 bases, with 18 bases of the junction left unmatched. The CDR3 is made up of 18 amino acids. Germline CDR1 SNHLY, CDR2 FYNNEI. The CDR3 protein is CASNLESETGHSNSPLHF. DNA for the CDR3: TGTGCCAGCAACCTTGAATCCGAGACAGGGCATTCTAATTCACCCCTCCACTTT.

V is TRBV29-1 and J is TRBJ2-3; D remains ambiguous. The CDR3 runs to 12 residues. CDR1 SQVTM and CDR2 ANQGSEA come from the germline V gene. V was clipped by 6 bases and J by 2 bases, with 9 bases between them. CDR3 residues: CSVLDLTDTQYF. CDR3 in DNA: TGCAGCGTGCTAGATCTCACAGATACGCAGTATTTT.

This clonotype came up a few times. The chain is built from TRBV11-2 and TRBJ2-3; 8 bases fit TRBD2. Losses at the gene ends were 1 base for V and 3 bases for J; bases not matched to a gene: 9. The CDR3 is 17 residues long. Germline V gene sequence: CDR1 SGHAT, CDR2 FQNNGV. CDR3 DNA sequence: TGTGCCAGCAGCTTAGGAGCTTCCGGGGGGGGAACAGATACGCAGTATTTT. Amino acids: CASSLGASGGGTDTQYF.

This clonotype was seen at least ten times. The chain recombines TRBV28 with TRBJ2-5; 7 bases fit TRBD1. J was trimmed by 2 bases and V by 5 bases; bases with no gene match: 5. The CDR3 contains 14 residues. Per germline, CDR1 MDHEN and CDR2 SYDVKM. The CDR3 reads CASSPGTEQETQYF. The DNA for the CDR3 is TGTGCCAGCAGTCCCGGGACAGAACAAGAGACCCAGTACTTC.

The chain uses TRBV20-1 and TRBJ2-3; D gene ambiguous. Per germline, CDR1 DFQATT and CDR2 SNEGSKA (reference sequence). V lost 5 bases, J lost 6 bases, and 9 bases lay in between. This CDR3 region has 11 residues. The CDR3 protein is CSAGTRDTQYF. The CDR3 DNA reads as TGCAGTGCTGGCACGCGGGATACGCAGTATTTT.